These T cell receptor beta chains were read from a single sample in a study of beta chain features in type 1 diabetes. Repertoires were generated with immunoSEQ multiplex PCR, while TCRdb's copy carries only in-frame clones and drops some. The sample lists around 250,000 clones; around 14% were seen once. The sample was naive CD4+ T cells from blood. These receptors were taken from a man aged 25-45 years with type 1 diabetes. Each CDR3 is given with its conserved first and last residue. A D gene is named only where the DNA matches it firmly. Where a row states a size, it is once, few, many or the class of an expanded clone; other rows omit it.

d_gene	v_gene	j_gene	abundance	CDR3nt	CDR3aa
.	TRBV5-1	TRBJ2-1	few	TGCGCCAGCAGCCTTGGGGGGACCCCCGGGGGAAATGAGCAGTTCTTC	CASSLGGTPGGNEQFF
.	TRBV2	TRBJ1-1	.	TGTGCCAGCAGCCTGGGCTTTGGGAACACTGAAGCTTTCTTT	CASSLGFGNTEAFF
.	TRBV6-5	TRBJ1-5	.	TGTGCCAGCAGTTATAAACGGTCAAGCAATCAGCCCCAGCATTTT	CASSYKRSSNQPQHF
TRBD1	TRBV6-1	TRBJ2-3	.	TGTGCCAGCAGAAGCGGACAGGGCACAGATACGCAGTATTTT	CASRSGQGTDTQYF
.	TRBV4-1	TRBJ1-2	.	TGCGCCAGCAGCCAAGTACTAAGCGGAGCGACTAACTATGGCTACACCTTC	CASSQVLSGATNYGYTF
TRBD2	TRBV4-2	TRBJ2-1	.	TGTGCCAGCAGCCAAGATTCGGAGCGGGGCGGGTACAATGAGCAGTTCTTC	CASSQDSERGGYNEQFF
TRBD1	TRBV5-1	TRBJ1-1	.	TGCGCCAGCAGCTGGGGACAGTCCATGAACACTGAAGCTTTCTTT	CASSWGQSMNTEAFF
.	TRBV4-1	TRBJ2-1	few	TGCGCCAGCAGCCAAGTTCCCCTCGGAGGACAGTTCTTC	CASSQVPLGGQFF
TRBD2	TRBV7-2	TRBJ2-1	.	TGTGCCAGCAGCTTAGGGACTAGCGGGGGCAATGAGCAGTTCTTC	CASSLGTSGGNEQFF
TRBD2	TRBV5-1	TRBJ2-5	.	TGCGCCAGCAGCGGGGGGGACTACCAAGAGACCCAGTACTTC	CASSGGDYQETQYF
.	TRBV6-4	TRBJ1-2	few	TGTGCCAGCAGGGCGACACAAACGATGGGCGGCTACACCTTC	CASRATQTMGGYTF
TRBD1	TRBV18	TRBJ2-4	few	TGTGCCAGCTCACCGATGACAGGGAGTGCCAAAAACATTCAGTACTTC	CASSPMTGSAKNIQYF
TRBD1	TRBV6-4	TRBJ1-4	.	TGTGCCAGCAGTCCGGGACAGGGCAATGAAAAACTGTTTTTT	CASSPGQGNEKLFF
TRBD1	TRBV27	TRBJ2-2	few	TGTGCCAGCAGTGGACAGGTTAACGGGGAGCTGTTTTTT	CASSGQVNGELFF
.	TRBV25-1	TRBJ1-1	.	TGTGCCAGCAGTGGGCCAGGGGCCACTCCAAGGACTGAAGCTTTCTTT	CASSGPGATPRTEAFF
TRBD2	TRBV5-1	TRBJ2-7	.	TGCGCCAGCAGCTCCGGGGGAGGGAATTTCGACGAGCAGTACTTC	CASSSGGGNFDEQYF
.	TRBV5-4	TRBJ2-1	.	TGTGCCAGCAGCCGAGGGGGGCAGACCGGGACTAACTACAATGAGCAGTTCTTC	CASSRGGQTGTNYNEQFF
.	TRBV30	TRBJ2-7	.	TGTGCCTGGAGCGGGACTTACGAGCAGTACTTC	CAWSGTYEQYF
.	TRBV4-1	TRBJ1-4	few	TGCGCCAGCAGCTTCCAATGGACGAGGGATGAAAAACTGTTTTTT	CASSFQWTRDEKLFF
TRBD1	TRBV18	TRBJ2-7	.	TGTGCCAGCTCACCACTGGACAGGGGGCTGACTGACGAGCAGTACTTC	CASSPLDRGLTDEQYF
.	TRBV6-6	TRBJ2-3	few	TGTGCCAGCAGGAACAGGGTTGCAGATACGCAGTATTTT	CASRNRVADTQYF
.	TRBV2	TRBJ2-7	.	TGTGCCAGCAGTGACTTGCCCCTAACGAGGTCCTACGAGCAGTACTTC	CASSDLPLTRSYEQYF
TRBD1	TRBV15	TRBJ2-7	.	TGTGCCACCAGCAGAGACGTCGGGACAGGGACCGAGCAGTACTTC	CATSRDVGTGTEQYF
TRBD1	TRBV5-4	TRBJ2-5	few	TGTGCCAGCAGCTTTGACAGGGGGCGCGAGGAGACCCAGTACTTC	CASSFDRGREETQYF
TRBD2	TRBV13	TRBJ2-5	few	TGTGCCAGCAGCCCAACGGGGGGAGGGCCACGAGAGACCCAGTACTTC	CASSPTGGGPRETQYF
TRBD2	TRBV19	TRBJ2-3	few	TGTGCCAGTAGTATGGGACTAGCGGCTACAGATACGCAGTATTTT	CASSMGLAATDTQYF
.	TRBV5-1	TRBJ2-5	few	TGCGCCAGCAGCCAACAAGAGACCCAGTACTTC	CASSQQETQYF
TRBD2	TRBV5-4	TRBJ2-5	.	TGTGCCAGCAGCGGGACTAGCGGGAGCCAAGAGACCCAGTACTTC	CASSGTSGSQETQYF
TRBD1	TRBV2	TRBJ2-5	few	TGTGCCAGCAGTTACCTCAGGGGGCAAGAGACCCAGTACTTC	CASSYLRGQETQYF
TRBD2	TRBV29-1	TRBJ2-3	.	TGCAGCGTTGTACTAGCGGGGCCAGATACGCAGTATTTT	CSVVLAGPDTQYF
.	TRBV4-2	TRBJ2-3	.	TGTGCCAGCAGGGCGAGGAGGGGGGGATTGCCAGATACGCAGTATTTT	CASRARRGGLPDTQYF
TRBD1	TRBV4-2	TRBJ2-5	few	TGTGCCAGCAGCCAAGATCCGGGACAGGAAGAGACCCAGTACTTC	CASSQDPGQEETQYF
TRBD1	TRBV5-6	TRBJ2-2	.	TGTGCCAGCAGCTCCCCTCGGACAGGGGGAAACACCGGGGAGCTGTTTTTT	CASSSPRTGGNTGELFF
.	TRBV23-1	TRBJ2-7	many	TGCGCCAGCAGTCAACCCCACGGGAGTTGGTACGAGCAGTACTTC	CASSQPHGSWYEQYF
.	TRBV7-6	TRBJ2-5	.	TGTGCCAGCAGCTTAGCTATCGGACCACTAGTGGCCCAGTACTTC	CASSLAIGPLVAQYF
.	TRBV7-9	TRBJ1-2	few	TGTGCCAGCAGCTCCCAATTAAGTTCCATAGCCTTC	CASSSQLSSIAF
.	TRBV11-2	TRBJ1-1	.	TGTGCCAGCAGCTTAGATGAGGTGGAGGCTTTCTTT	CASSLDEVEAFF
.	TRBV14	TRBJ1-1	.	TGTGCCAGCAGCCTAATGGACTCTATGGACACTGAAGCTTTCTTT	CASSLMDSMDTEAFF
.	TRBV16	TRBJ2-7	.	TGTGCCAGCAGCCAACTGAGAAACTCCTACGAGCAGTACTTC	CASSQLRNSYEQYF
.	TRBV29-1	TRBJ1-2	few	TGCAGCGTTGAGACTTGGGGGGGCTACGACTATGGCTACACCTTC	CSVETWGGYDYGYTF
TRBD2	TRBV5-1	TRBJ2-1	few	TGCGCCAGCAGCTTGTTGAGCGGGAAGTTCGATGAGCAGTTCTTC	CASSLLSGKFDEQFF
.	TRBV2	TRBJ2-1	.	TGTGCCAGCAGTGGTAGCGGCAGCTCCTACAATGAGCAGTTCTTC	CASSGSGSSYNEQFF
.	TRBV27	TRBJ1-1	.	TGTGCCAGCAGGGTGGGAGGGCCGATGAACACTGAAGCTTTCTTT	CASRVGGPMNTEAFF
TRBD2	TRBV7-8	TRBJ2-5	.	TGTGCCAGCAGCTTCGATAGGAGGTCGGGGGGAGGCGAGACCCAGTACTTC	CASSFDRRSGGGETQYF
.	TRBV30	TRBJ2-7	few	TGTGCCTGGGGTGGGATGCTCAGGGAGCAGTACTTC	CAWGGMLREQYF